This T cell receptor (beta chain) was profiled in a study of blood T cell repertoires in COVID-19. In the study overall: Samples representing acute and convalescent COVID-19 were sourced from the United States, Italy and Spain. Nucleic acid was either cDNA or gDNA, and it came from T cells, B-cell-depleted T cells, or PBMCs.

V was clipped by 4 bases and J by 0 bases, with 6 bases between them. The germline CDR1 and CDR2 sequences are MRHNA and SNTAGT. This CDR3 region has 13 residues. Original data processing: Reference gene primer amplification yielded estimated nucleated cell counts. Assay used: immunoSEQ multiplex PCR; TCRdb lists only in-frame clones, some missing. V and J calls plus clone size are reproduced from that table; the DNA served to infer D and trimming. Among about 86,000 clones, 80% to 90% were seen once, and the ten largest hold around 1.1%. The chain links TRBV6-4 to TRBJ1-1; D not resolved. This receptor was taken from a human donor in a cohort sampled during active COVID-19. The sample consisted of peripheral blood. CDR3 bases: TGTGCCAGCAGTGTACAGATGAACACTGAAGCTTTCTTT. Amino acid sequence: CASSVQMNTEAFF.